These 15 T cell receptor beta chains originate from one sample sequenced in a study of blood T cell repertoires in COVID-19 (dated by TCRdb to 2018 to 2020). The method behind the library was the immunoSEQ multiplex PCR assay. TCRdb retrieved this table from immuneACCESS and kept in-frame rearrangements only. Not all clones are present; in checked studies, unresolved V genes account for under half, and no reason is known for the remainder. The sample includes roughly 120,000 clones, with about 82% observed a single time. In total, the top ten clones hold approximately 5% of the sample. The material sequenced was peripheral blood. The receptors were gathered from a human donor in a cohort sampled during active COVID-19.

This chain's CDR3 is CATSDLSGEAYNEQFF. The CDR3 DNA reads TGTGCCACCAGTGACCTGAGCGGGGAAGCTTACAATGAGCAGTTCTTC. V gene TRBV24-1 combines with J gene TRBJ2-1; 7 positions agree with TRBD2. The CDR3 sequence is 16 residues long. Germline V CDR1 and CDR2: KGHDR, SFDVKD. The junction had 9 bases not matched to a gene; V was cut back by 4 bases and J by 4 bases.

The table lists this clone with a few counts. CDR3 sequence reads: CASRPRWGQGTEAFF. The DNA of the CDR3 is TGTGCCAGCAGACCCCGGTGGGGACAGGGAACTGAAGCTTTCTTT. This chain uses TRBV5-6 with TRBJ1-1, with 9 bases identical to TRBD1. Germline assignment: CDR1 SGHDT and CDR2 YYEEEE. The V and J ends lost 5 bases and 5 bases, in that order; junction bases with no gene match: 10. The CDR3 has 15 amino acids. The full variable domain, in which reference TRBV5-6 and TRBJ1-1 provide the parts outside the CDR3, is DAGVTQSPTHLIKTRGQQVTLRCSPKSGHDTVSWYQQALGQGPQFIFQYYEEEERQRGNFPDRFSGHQFPNYSSELNVNALLLGDSALYLCASRPRWGQGTEAFFGQGTRLTVV.

CDR3 sequence reads: CATSEPGQGIGETQYF. The CDR3 coding sequence is TGTGCCACCAGTGAACCGGGACAGGGGATTGGAGAGACCCAGTACTTC. The V and J genes are TRBV24-1 and TRBJ2-5, with 10 bases identical to TRBD1. The ends lost 4 bases at V and 4 bases at J; junction bases unmatched: 8. The CDR3 is 16 amino acids. Germline CDR1 reads KGHDR; CDR2 reads SFDVKD.

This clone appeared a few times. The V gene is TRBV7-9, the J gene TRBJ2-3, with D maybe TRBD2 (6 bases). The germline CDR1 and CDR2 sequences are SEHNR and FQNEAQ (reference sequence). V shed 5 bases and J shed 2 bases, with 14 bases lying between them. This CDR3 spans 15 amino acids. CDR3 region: CASSGVGGPTDTQYF. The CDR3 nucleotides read TGTGCCAGCAGCGGGGTGGGGGGACCCACAGATACGCAGTATTTT.

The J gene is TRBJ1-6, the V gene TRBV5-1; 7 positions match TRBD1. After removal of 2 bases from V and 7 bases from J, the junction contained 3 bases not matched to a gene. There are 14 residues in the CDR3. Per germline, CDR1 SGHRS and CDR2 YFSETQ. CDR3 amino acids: CASSFGTANSPLHF. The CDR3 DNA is TGCGCCAGCAGCTTTGGGACAGCGAATTCACCCCTCCACTTT.

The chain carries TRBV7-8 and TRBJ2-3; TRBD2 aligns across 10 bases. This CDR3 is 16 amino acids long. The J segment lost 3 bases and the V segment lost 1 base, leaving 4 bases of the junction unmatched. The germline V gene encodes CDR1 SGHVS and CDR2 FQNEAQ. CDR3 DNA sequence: TGTGCCAGCAGCTTAGGTGCTAGCGGGAGTACAGATACGCAGTATTTT. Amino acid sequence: CASSLGASGSTDTQYF.

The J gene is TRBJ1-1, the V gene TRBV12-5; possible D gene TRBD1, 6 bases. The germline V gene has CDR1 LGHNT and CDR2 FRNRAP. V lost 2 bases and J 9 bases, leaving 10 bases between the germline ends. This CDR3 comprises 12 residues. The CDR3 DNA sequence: TGTGCTAGTGGTTTGACGGGGGGCCAAGCTTTCTTT. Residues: CASGLTGGQAFF. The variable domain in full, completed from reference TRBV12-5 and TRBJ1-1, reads DARVTQTPRHKVTEMGQEVTMRCQPILGHNTVFWYRQTMMQGLELLAYFRNRAPLDDSGMPKDRFSAEMPDATLATLKIQPSEPRDSAVYFCASGLTGGQAFFGQGTRLTVV.

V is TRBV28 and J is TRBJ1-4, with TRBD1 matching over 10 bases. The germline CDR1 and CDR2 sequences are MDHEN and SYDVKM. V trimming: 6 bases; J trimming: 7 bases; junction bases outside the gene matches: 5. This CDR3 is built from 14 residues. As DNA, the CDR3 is TGTGCCAGCAGAAAGACAGGGGGCTTTGAAAAACTGTTTTTT. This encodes CASRKTGGFEKLFF.

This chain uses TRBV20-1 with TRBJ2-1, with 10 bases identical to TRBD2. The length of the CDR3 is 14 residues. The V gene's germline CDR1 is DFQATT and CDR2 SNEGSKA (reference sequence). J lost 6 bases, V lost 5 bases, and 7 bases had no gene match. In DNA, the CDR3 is TGCAGTGCTGGTGCGGCTAGCGGGAGCAATGAGCAGTTCTTC. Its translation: CSAGAASGSNEQFF.

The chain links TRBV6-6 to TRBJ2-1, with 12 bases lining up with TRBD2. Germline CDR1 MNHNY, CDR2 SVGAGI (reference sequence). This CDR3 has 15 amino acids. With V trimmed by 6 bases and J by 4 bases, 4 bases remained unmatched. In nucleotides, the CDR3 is TGTGCCAGCAGCCTCGGACTAGCGGGATACAATGAGCAGTTCTTC. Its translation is CASSLGLAGYNEQFF.

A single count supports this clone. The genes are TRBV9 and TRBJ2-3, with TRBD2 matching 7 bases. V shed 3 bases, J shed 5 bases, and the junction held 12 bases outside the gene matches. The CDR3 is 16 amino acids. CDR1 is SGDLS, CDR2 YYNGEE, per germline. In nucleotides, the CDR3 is TGTGCCAGCAGCGCCTTTAGCGGGCAGGCTGGAGATACGCAGTATTTT. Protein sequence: CASSAFSGQAGDTQYF.

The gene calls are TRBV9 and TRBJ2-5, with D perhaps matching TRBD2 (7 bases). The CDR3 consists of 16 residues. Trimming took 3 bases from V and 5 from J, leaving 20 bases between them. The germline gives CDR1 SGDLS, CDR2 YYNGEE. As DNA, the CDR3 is TGTGCCAGCAGCGGTCAGGGAGGGGGAGCAGGGGAGACCCAGTACTTC. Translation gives CASSGQGGGAGETQYF.

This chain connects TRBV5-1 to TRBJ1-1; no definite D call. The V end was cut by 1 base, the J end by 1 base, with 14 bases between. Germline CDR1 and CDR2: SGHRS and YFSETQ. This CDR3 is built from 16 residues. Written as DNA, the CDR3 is TGCGCCAGCAGCTTGACCCCCGGGTCGGGGAACACTGAAGCTTTCTTT. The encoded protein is CASSLTPGSGNTEAFF.

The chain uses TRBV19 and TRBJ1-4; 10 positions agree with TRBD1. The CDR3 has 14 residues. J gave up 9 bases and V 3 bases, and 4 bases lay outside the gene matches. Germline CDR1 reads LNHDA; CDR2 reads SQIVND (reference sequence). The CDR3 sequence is CASSMGTGAKKLFF. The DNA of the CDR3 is TGTGCCAGTAGTATGGGGACAGGGGCGAAAAAACTGTTTTTT.

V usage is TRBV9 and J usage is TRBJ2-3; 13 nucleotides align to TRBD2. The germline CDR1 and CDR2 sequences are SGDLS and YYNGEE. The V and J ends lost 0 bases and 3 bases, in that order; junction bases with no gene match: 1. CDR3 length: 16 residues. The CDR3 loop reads CASSVAGLAGTDTQYF. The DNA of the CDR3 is TGTGCCAGCAGCGTAGCGGGACTAGCGGGAACAGATACGCAGTATTTT.